Listed below are T cell receptor beta chains from one sample, sequenced in a study of PD-1 blockade in classical Hodgkin lymphoma. Repertoires were generated with immunoSEQ multiplex PCR, while TCRdb's copy carries only in-frame clones and drops some. The data show tens of thousands of clones, with roughly 73% seen just once and about 15% held by the top ten. Sample: peripheral blood mononuclear cells (PBMCs), taken before the second cycle of nivolumab. These receptors were obtained from a human donor with classical Hodgkin lymphoma. Both conserved end residues are trimmed from each CDR3.

V	J	CDR3
TRBV30	TRBJ2-2	AWIWGPNTGELF
TRBV5-5	TRBJ1-3	ASTLEAGPSGNTIY
TRBV5-4	TRBJ2-2	ASSHAITWAGAGELF
TRBV27	TRBJ1-4	ASSLWSGGNEKLF
TRBV11-2	TRBJ1-1	ASSSALGGDTEAF
TRBV13	TRBJ2-7	ASSLWRPSGSYEQY
TRBV4-1	TRBJ2-7	ASSQVGYEQY
TRBV6-5	TRBJ1-2	ASSYSRTGQNYGYT
TRBV28	TRBJ1-2	ASSEGTNYGYT
TRBV19	TRBJ1-5	ASKVGGGQPQH
TRBV29-1	TRBJ2-1	SGDRDFYNEQF
TRBV11-2	TRBJ1-2	ASSLKGASGYT
TRBV27	TRBJ1-4	ASSLREGEKLF
TRBV30	TRBJ1-5	AWQGLNQPQH
TRBV11-3	TRBJ2-3	ASSLGTTSDPSTDTQY
TRBV9	TRBJ2-5	ASSVRGGQETQY
TRBV7-9	TRBJ1-1	ASSLIQGTEAF
TRBV27	TRBJ2-5	ASSLSKGQETQY
TRBV14	TRBJ2-1	ASSQDAAVRGEQF
TRBV9	TRBJ1-2	ASSVEGFGYGYT
TRBV5-1	TRBJ2-1	ASSLRGESYNEQF
TRBV11-2	TRBJ2-3	ASSPGVQKTSD
TRBV7-6	TRBJ1-1	ASSTRGLNTEAF
TRBV30	TRBJ2-5	AWSSSQGTQETQY
TRBV27	TRBJ2-1	ASSPPGHHYNEQF
TRBV27	TRBJ2-3	ASSPDPAGVQDTQY
TRBV18	TRBJ1-4	ASSSLIRTFATNEKLF
TRBV2	TRBJ1-5	ASRGQISNQPQH
TRBV27	TRBJ2-7	ASRTPGLYEQY
TRBV30	TRBJ1-4	AWNLGGQANEKLF
TRBV7-2	TRBJ1-2	ASSPKTGQGSNYGYT
TRBV11-2	TRBJ2-2	ASSLDNRGPGTGELF
TRBV27	TRBJ2-2	ASSLRGRTGELF
TRBV30	TRBJ1-1	AWSRTANTEAF
TRBV7-2	TRBJ2-1	ASSSLGRGQF
TRBV10-2	TRBJ1-5	ASRADRNQPQH